The sequence of this TCR beta chain was determined in a study of tumor-infiltrating lymphocytes in primary liver carcinoma. About the study: Male and female patients aged 30 to 69 years made up the cohort.

Germline DNA was extracted alongside blood RNA, which was obtained from unsorted whole blood. Germline values: CDR1 SQVTM, CDR2 ANQGSEA. The CDR3 consists of 13 residues. From around 530 ng of total RNA, TCR beta-specific cDNA was reverse-transcribed using a constant-region primer. Employing slightly modified ARM-PCR, three nested multiplex PCR rounds were run, and these gave rise to the TCR beta libraries. The first two PCR rounds, approximately 10 cycles each, used TRBV1-TRBV30 forward primers and a C-beta reverse primer. Via MiXCR, TCRdb re-called the multiplex PCR reads, giving one row per CDR3 protein. The sample has about 200,000 distinct CDR3 sequences; about two thirds are singletons. Comments on this clonotype: One end of the junction does not line up with germline, which may come from a read error.

The genes are TRBV29-1 and TRBJ2-5; 7 bases match TRBD1. The receptor comes from a woman aged 55-69 years with primary liver carcinoma and hepatitis B virus infection. Sequenced material: peripheral blood. The chain's CDR3 is CSAGDREQETQYF. The CDR3 DNA follows: TGCAGCGCTGGAGACAGGGAACAAGAGACCCAATACTTC.